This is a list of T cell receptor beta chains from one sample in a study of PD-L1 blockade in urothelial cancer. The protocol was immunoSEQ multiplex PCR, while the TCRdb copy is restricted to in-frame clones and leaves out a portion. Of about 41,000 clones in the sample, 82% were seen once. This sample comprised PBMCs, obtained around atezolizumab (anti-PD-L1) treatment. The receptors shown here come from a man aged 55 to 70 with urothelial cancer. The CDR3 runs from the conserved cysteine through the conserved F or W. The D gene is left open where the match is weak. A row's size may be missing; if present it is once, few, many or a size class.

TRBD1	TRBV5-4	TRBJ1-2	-	CASSAGTASPYGYTF	TGTGCCAGCAGCGCAGGGACAGCTTCCCCCTATGGCTACACCTTC
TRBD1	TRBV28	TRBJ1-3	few	CASSSTPGQRSGNTIYF	TGTGCCAGCAGCTCTACCCCGGGACAGAGGTCTGGAAACACCATATATTTT
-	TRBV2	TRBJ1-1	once	CASSELAGLNTEAFF	TGTGCCAGCAGTGAACTGGCAGGCCTGAACACTGAAGCTTTCTTT
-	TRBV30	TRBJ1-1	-	CAWSVGVMNTEAFF	TGTGCCTGGAGTGTCGGGGTTATGAACACTGAAGCTTTCTTT
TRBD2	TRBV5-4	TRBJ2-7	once	CASSSGTTYEQYF	TGTGCCAGCAGCTCCGGGACTACCTACGAGCAGTACTTC
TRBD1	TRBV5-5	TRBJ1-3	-	CASRSGQINTIYF	TGTGCCAGCAGGTCGGGACAGATAAACACCATATATTTT
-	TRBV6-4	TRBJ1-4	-	CASRALEKLFF	TGTGCCAGCAGGGCCTTGGAAAAACTGTTTTTT
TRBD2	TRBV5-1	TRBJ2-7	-	CASSFGLAARNSYEQYF	TGCGCCAGCAGCTTCGGACTAGCGGCCCGAAACTCCTACGAGCAGTACTTC
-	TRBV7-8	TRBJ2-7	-	CASSLESSSYEQYF	TGTGCCAGCAGCTTAGAAAGTAGCTCCTACGAGCAGTACTTC
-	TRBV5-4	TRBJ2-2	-	CASSLGGKTGELFF	TGTGCCAGCAGCTTGGGAGGGAAGACCGGGGAGCTGTTTTTT
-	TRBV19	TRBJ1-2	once	CASIGAEETGYGYTF	TGTGCCAGTATTGGGGCCGAGGAGACCGGCTATGGCTACACCTTC
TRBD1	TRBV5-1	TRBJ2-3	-	CASSLGYSGTGGSDTQYF	TGCGCCAGCAGCTTGGGATATTCCGGGACAGGGGGTTCAGATACGCAGTATTTT
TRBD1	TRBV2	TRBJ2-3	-	CASSEARGTGLDTQYF	TGTGCCAGCAGTGAAGCGCGGGGGACAGGGTTGGATACGCAGTATTTT
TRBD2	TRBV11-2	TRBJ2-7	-	CASGTSGSRRLYF	TGTGCCAGCGGGACTAGCGGGTCCCGCCGGCTGTACTTC
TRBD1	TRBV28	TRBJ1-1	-	CASSLGHRGNTEAFF	TGTGCCAGCAGTTTAGGACACAGGGGAAATACTGAAGCTTTCTTT
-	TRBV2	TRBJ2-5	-	CASSEWGVEETQYF	TGTGCCAGCAGTGAATGGGGGGTAGAAGAGACCCAGTACTTC
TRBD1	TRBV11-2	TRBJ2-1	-	CASSPHPSGTGVNEQFF	TGTGCCAGCAGCCCCCATCCCTCCGGGACAGGGGTAAATGAGCAGTTCTTC
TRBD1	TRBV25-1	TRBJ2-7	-	CASSNSPGQGPYEQYF	TGTGCCAGCAGTAACTCGCCGGGACAGGGCCCCTACGAGCAGTACTTC
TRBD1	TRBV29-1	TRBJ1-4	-	CSGSQGRNEKLFF	TGCAGCGGCTCACAGGGGCGGAATGAAAAACTGTTTTTT